This TCR beta chain derives from a study of blood T cell repertoires in COVID-19. Assay used: immunoSEQ multiplex PCR; TCRdb lists only in-frame clones, some missing. The repertoire includes approximately 190,000 clones, about 85% of them detected once, and less than 20% sits in the top ten. The TCR was taken from a human donor in a cohort sampled during active COVID-19. Input material: peripheral blood.

The CDR3 nucleotides are TGTGCCAGCAAGGCACAGGGACCAGATACGCAGTATTTT. Its translation: CASKAQGPDTQYF. The chain has TRBV25-1 and TRBJ2-3, with D possibly matching TRBD1 (6 bases). Trimming pared 7 bases from V and 4 bases from J, leaving 12 bases between. This CDR3 spans 13 amino acids. CDR1 MGHDK and CDR2 SYGVNS come from the germline V gene.